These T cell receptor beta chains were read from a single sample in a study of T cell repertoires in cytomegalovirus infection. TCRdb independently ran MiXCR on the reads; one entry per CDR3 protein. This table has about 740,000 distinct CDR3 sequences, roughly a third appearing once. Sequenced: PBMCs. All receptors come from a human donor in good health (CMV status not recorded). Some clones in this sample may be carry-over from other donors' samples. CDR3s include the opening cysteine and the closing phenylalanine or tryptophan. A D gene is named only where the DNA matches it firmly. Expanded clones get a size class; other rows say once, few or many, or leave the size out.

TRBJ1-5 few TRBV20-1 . TGCAGTGCTAGAGAGCCCCAGGGGAGGCAGCCCCAGCATTTT CSAREPQGRQPQHF
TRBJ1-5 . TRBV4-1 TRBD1 TGCGCCAGCAGCCATGAAACCCAGGGGGCCCAGCCCCAGCATTTT CASSHETQGAQPQHF
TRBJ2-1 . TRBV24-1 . TGTGCCACCAAGGGGGCGGGAGTCGACAATGAGCAGTTCTTC CATKGAGVDNEQFF
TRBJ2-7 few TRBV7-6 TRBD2 TGTGCCAGCAGCTTAGAGCGGGGATTGGGCGAGCAGTACTTC CASSLERGLGEQYF
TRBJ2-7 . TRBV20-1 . TGCAGTGCTAAACAGAGCTACGAGCAGTACTTC CSAKQSYEQYF
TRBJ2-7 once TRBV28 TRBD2 TGTGCCAGCAGTTTGCTAGCGGCCTACGAGCAGTACTTC CASSLLAAYEQYF
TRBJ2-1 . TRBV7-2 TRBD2 TGTGCCAGAAGCCCCCGACCGGGACTAGCGGGAGTGAATGAGCAGTTCTTC CARSPRPGLAGVNEQFF
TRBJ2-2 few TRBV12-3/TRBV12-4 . TGTGCCAGCAGTTTAGAGCTGGAAGGGGAGCTGTTTTTT CASSLELEGELFF
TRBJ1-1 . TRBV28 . TGTGCCAGCAGCCCCCGGGCCACTGAAGCTTTCTTT CASSPRATEAFF
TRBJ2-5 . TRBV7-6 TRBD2 TGTGCCAGCAGCGAACCCGCGGGGGTAAAAGAGACCCAGTACTTC CASSEPAGVKETQYF
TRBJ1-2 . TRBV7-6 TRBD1 TGTGCCAGCAGCTTAAAGGGGGCTGGCTACACCTTC CASSLKGAGYTF
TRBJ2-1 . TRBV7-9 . TGTGCCAGCAGCTTAGACGGTTCCCCAAATATTTACAATGAGCAGTTCTTC CASSLDGSPNIYNEQFF
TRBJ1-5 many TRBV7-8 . TGTGCCAGCAGCCAGGGGAGGAAAAGCAATCAGCCCCAGCATTTT CASSQGRKSNQPQHF
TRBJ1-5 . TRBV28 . TGTGCCAGCACTGGGGTCGGCCAGCCCCAGCATTTT CASTGVGQPQHF
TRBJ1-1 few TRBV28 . TGTGCCAGCAGGCGGGCATACACTTTAAACACTGAAGCTTTCTTT CASRRAYTLNTEAFF
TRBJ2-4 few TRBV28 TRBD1 TGTGCCAGCAGTTGGGGAACAGGGGGCCTGGACATTCAGTACTTC CASSWGTGGLDIQYF
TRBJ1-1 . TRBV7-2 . TGTGCCAGCAGCTTGGGTTCAGGGTTGAGGACTGAAGCTTTCTTT CASSLGSGLRTEAFF
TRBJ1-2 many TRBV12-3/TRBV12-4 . TGTGCCAGCAGCCCGGGTCGCGATGGCTACACCTTC CASSPGRDGYTF
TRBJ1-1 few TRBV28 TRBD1 TGTGCCAGCGGGACAGGGGAGGACACTGAAGCTTTCTTT CASGTGEDTEAFF
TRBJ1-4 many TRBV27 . TGTGCCAGCAGTTACCAGTCTCGGGAAAAACTGTTTTTT CASSYQSREKLFF
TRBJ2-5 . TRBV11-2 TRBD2 TGTGCCAGCAGCTTAGATCTAGCGGGGGGGCCCTACGAGACCCAGTACTTC CASSLDLAGGPYETQYF
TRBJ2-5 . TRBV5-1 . TGCGCCAGCAGCTTGGGATCAGGACAGAAAGGAGAGACCCAGTACTTC CASSLGSGQKGETQYF
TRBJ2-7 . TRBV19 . TGTGCCATTAGTCCACTAAAAGTTGGCTCCTACGAGCAGTACTTC CAISPLKVGSYEQYF
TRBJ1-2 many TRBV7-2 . TGTGCCAGCAGCCACAGGGATAGGAGTGGCTACACCTTC CASSHRDRSGYTF
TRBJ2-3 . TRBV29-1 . TGCAGCGTTGAAAGGAGTACTAGCACAGATACGCAGTATTTT CSVERSTSTDTQYF
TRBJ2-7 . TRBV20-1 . TGCAGTGCTAGCGGGCTAGGCCCCTACGAGCAGTACTTC CSASGLGPYEQYF
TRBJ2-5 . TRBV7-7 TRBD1 TGTGCTAGCAGCTTAGTAGGCGACAGGGACCAAGAGACCCAGTACTTC CASSLVGDRDQETQYF
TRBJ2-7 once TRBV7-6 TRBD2 TGTGCCAGCAGCAACGGGACTAGCGTATCCTACGAGCAGTACTTC CASSNGTSVSYEQYF
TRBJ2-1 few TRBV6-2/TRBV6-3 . TGTGCCAGCAGTCGGACTTTAAATGAGCAGTTCTTC CASSRTLNEQFF
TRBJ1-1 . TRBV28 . TGTGCCAGCAGTCCCTGGGGGGGCACTGAAGCTTTCTTT CASSPWGGTEAFF
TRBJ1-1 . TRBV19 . TGTGCCAGTAGTATAACTGGGGGGGGATCGGCTGAAGCTTTCTTT CASSITGGGSAEAFF
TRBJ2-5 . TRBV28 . TGTGCCAGCAGTTTATGGGACTCGCAAGAGACCCAGTACTTC CASSLWDSQETQYF
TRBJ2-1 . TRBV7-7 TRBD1 TGTGCTAGCAGCTTAGCAGTATGGAGGAGGGACAGGGAAGGAGATTTTCTCTACAATGAGCAGTTCTTC CASSLAVWRRDREGDFLYNEQFF
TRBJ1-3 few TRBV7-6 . TGTGCCAGCAGCGTAAATCGGCCCTTGAGCGGAAACACCATATATTTT CASSVNRPLSGNTIYF
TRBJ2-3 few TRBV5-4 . TGTGCCAGCAGCGGGACTCGCAGCGATACGCAGTATTTT CASSGTRSDTQYF
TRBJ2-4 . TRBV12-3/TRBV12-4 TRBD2 TGTGCCAGCAGTCGCACTAGCGGGGAAGCCAAAAACATTAAGTACTTC CASSRTSGEAKNIKYF
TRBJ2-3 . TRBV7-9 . TGTGCCAGCAGCACGGCAATGCCTTCAGATACGCAGTATTTT CASSTAMPSDTQYF
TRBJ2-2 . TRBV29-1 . TGCAGCGTTGAGACCGGGACCGGGGAGCTGTTTTTT CSVETGTGELFF
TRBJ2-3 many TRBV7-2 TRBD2 TGTGCCAGCAGCTTAGCCCGGACTAGCGACCTTGTAGATACGCAGTATTTT CASSLARTSDLVDTQYF
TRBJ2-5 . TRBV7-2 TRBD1 TGTGCCAGCACCGGACAGGGCTTGGTAACAGAGACCCAGTACTTC CASTGQGLVTETQYF
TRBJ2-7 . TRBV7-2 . TGTGCCAGCAGCGACGCAGGGTTCGGAGTCTACGAGCAGTACTTC CASSDAGFGVYEQYF
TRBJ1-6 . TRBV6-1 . TGTGCCGGATCAGGGGCTCCAAATAATTCACCCCTCCACTTT CAGSGAPNNSPLHF
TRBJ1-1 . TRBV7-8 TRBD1 TGTGCCAGCAGCACCCGACAGGGTATAGCCCACACTGAAGCTTTCTTT CASSTRQGIAHTEAFF
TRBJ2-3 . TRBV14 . TGTGCCAGCAGCCAAGTGGTGGGAGATACGCAGTATTTT CASSQVVGDTQYF
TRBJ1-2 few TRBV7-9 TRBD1 TGTGCCAGCAGCTCGAAACCCGGGACAGGGGGCCGGCGTGGCTACACCTTC CASSSKPGTGGRRGYTF
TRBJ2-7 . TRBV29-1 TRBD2 TGCAGCGTTGGAGTACGCGGACTAGCCTACGAGCAGTACTTC CSVGVRGLAYEQYF
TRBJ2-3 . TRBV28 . TGTGCCAGCAGCCCTTGGGGCGGGAAGTTAGATACGCAGTATTTT CASSPWGGKLDTQYF
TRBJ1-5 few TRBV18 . TGTGCCAGCTCACCTGACAGCAACAATCAGCCCCAGCATTTT CASSPDSNNQPQHF